This T cell receptor (beta chain) emerged from a study of identical twins. Only healthy Caucasians were enrolled as donors. A single record per CDR3 protein comes from TCRdb applying MiXCR to the 5' RACE reads. The sample records hundreds of thousands of distinct CDR3 sequences, about 9.4% being singletons. Germline V CDR1 and CDR2: SGHTA, FQGNSA. This CDR3 comprises 17 residues. V gave up 4 bases and J gave up 0 bases, with 16 bases separating them. The same data also went into a second study, on yellow fever vaccine responses in identical twins.

This receptor was taken from a woman aged 18 to 35 in good health. The rearrangement uses TRBV7-2 and TRBJ2-4; D is unclear. Sequences were obtained from PBMCs. The DNA of the CDR3 is TGTGCCAGCAGCTCCTCCGGCAGGTTACTAGCCAAAAACATTCAGTACTTC. It specifies CASSSSGRLLAKNIQYF.